This T cell receptor beta chain was captured by sequencing in a study of cytomegalovirus exposure and HLA in healthy donors (TCRdb year 2017). Regarding the complete study: According to an earlier analysis of around 600 of the donors, about 170 million T cells yielded 117 million unique TCR beta sequences and approximately 300 Gb of sequence data. An early release that covered roughly 600 HLA-typed donors contained approximately 300 gigabases of sequencing data and 65 million to 100 million unique TCR sequences. Of the 300 to 500 genotyped donors, more than 75% were placed in the genetic ancestry cluster associated with self-reported Caucasian donors. The study aimed to test whether signatures of past pathogen exposure could be identified by cataloging public T cell receptors. The study profiled the T cell repertoires of around 700 subjects by immunosequencing and related them to cytomegalovirus serostatus. Besides the first cohort of 550 to 750 subjects, a separate validation cohort made up of 120 different subjects was used. High-throughput TCR immunosequencing, statistical association of individual TCRs with disease status, and machine learning were combined to predict cytomegalovirus infection status. A later analysis re-examined previously published TCR beta repertoires from 610 or so donors and added high-resolution HLA genotyping to investigate patterns of TCR occurrence. Rather than drawing on any new phenotypic data, the later analysis identified candidate immune exposures from TCR beta sequences and the way those sequences occurred across donors. An earlier analysis of fewer than 700 of the donors applied high-throughput TCR beta sequencing to assess whether each TCR beta V gene segment acted as functional or pseudogenic. Donor age, sex, ethnicity and CMV serostatus were collected together with the repertoire data. A later genetic analysis took genome-wide SNP genotypes for about three fifths of the 666 donors and used that subset as a discovery cohort. Every discovery cohort repertoire had been produced on one sequencing platform. Class I and class II HLA loci were covered by the typing at four-digit resolution. The number of donors typed differed by locus, with 629-630 for A, B, C, DRB1 and DQB1, approximately 500 for DQA1, over 600 for DPA1, and some 450 for DPB1. Several DR-DQ haplotypes were treated as single units for association and clustering because of strong linkage in the cohort. Among some 400 genotyped donors of the cohort, an average of approximately 220,000 unique TCR beta nucleotide sequences was sequenced per donor, of which about 20% were non-productive. Findings and caveats that apply to the study as a whole: Most TCR sequences were seen in very few donors, while some public TCRs were found in many individuals. Most CMV-associated TCR beta chains appeared to be HLA-restricted in a later analysis, and the HLA associations seemed to be driven largely by CMV exposure. According to a later analysis, TCR association rates differed among HLA loci, with DRB1 alleles showing the most associated TCRs and HLA-C alleles showing the fewest. A later analysis associated roughly 17,000 TCR beta sequences with specific HLA alleles at a false discovery rate of 0.05. A further reported finding was that TCR beta sequences accurately predicted the HLA-A and HLA-B alleles for most subjects in the first cohort. A later genetic analysis associated a missense DCLRE1C variant with V-gene and J-gene trimming of TCR beta chains, and an independent cohort replicated the association. Correlated functional status among segregating V segments might be attributable to linkage disequilibrium, but an unknown experimental factor could not be ruled out. The study listed over 150 TCR beta chains as associated with cytomegalovirus. The classifier was reported to diagnose cytomegalovirus status with high specificity and sensitivity in both the original and validation cohorts. In a later analysis, several top co-occurrence clusters were reported to appear linked to parvovirus B19, influenza, CMV and Epstein-Barr virus. Because some donors lacked HLA typing at each locus, the association tests relied only on the typed subset. According to the authors, the approach could potentially be generalized to other disease states and immunological phenotypes. Some IMGT-functional V segments, including TRBV6-2 and TRBV6-3, could not be distinguished by the 87-base-pair reads and were therefore excluded. A later genetic analysis reported fewer N-insertions in productive TCRs among donors in an Asian-associated ancestry cluster than the roughly 720-donor mean. In a later analysis, HLA-associated TCR beta chains were found to be more clonally expanded and to have lower generation probabilities than equally common non-associated chains. Because counts were too low, seventeen rarely observed V segments, including chromosome 9 orphons, were left out of the earlier analysis of about 620 of the donors. A cluster of highly shared sequence variants was judged likely to represent a technical artifact of the sequencing pipeline. Immune exposure information for the cohort was limited to CMV serostatus. In vitro tests confirmed that three of the cytomegalovirus-associated TCR beta chains recognize cytomegalovirus antigens. This cohort had only TCR beta chains sequenced, and the lack of alpha or paired-chain data limited which features could be detected. The presence/absence analyses assumed that sequencing depth was roughly uniform across donors, and that assumption may not be true. An earlier analysis of around 540 of the donors showed that most TCR beta V segments appeared in productive rearrangements either about 87% or about 30% of the time, which broadly matched IMGT annotations. When HLA alleles, especially DR and DQ, strongly co-occurred, TCR associations were difficult to assign to individual alleles.

Library construction relied on the immunoSEQ multiplex PCR assay. A mixture of 60 forward primers for TCR Vbeta segments and 13 reverse primers for TCR Jbeta segments was used in the multiplex PCR. Amplification of the CDR3 region of rearranged TCR beta genes was performed with a multiplex PCR assay on genomic DNA. On the Illumina HiSeq System, the amplified TCR beta libraries were sequenced as 87-base-pair reads. The paper's data handling went like this. A later analysis counted approximately 74 million unique TCR beta chains across the 666 repertoires, and roughly 9.9 million of these chains were shared by at least two donors. A nearest-neighbor algorithm error-corrected the raw reads and collapsed the reads into unique sequences, merging closely related sequences to remove PCR and sequencing errors. Alignment of CDR3 sequences to IMGT reference sequences was used to assign V, D and J gene segments. For a sequence to be retained, a match of at least six nucleotides was required to both a V gene segment and a J gene segment. Rearrangements were called productive when the CDR3 lacked stop codons and stayed in frame with V and J; all others were non-productive. CDR3 was defined according to IMGT convention as the region running from the second conserved V-encoded cysteine to the conserved J-encoded phenylalanine. The earlier analysis of fewer than 750 of the donors excluded sequences that lacked an unambiguous match to a single V gene segment. An earlier analysis of fewer than 750 of the donors called V segments functional above 56.7% productive rearrangements and segregating when the between-donor standard deviation exceeded 5%. To diagnose cytomegalovirus status from the catalog of TCR beta chain sequences, a statistical classification framework was built. In a later analysis, TCR nucleotide sequences were compared against IMGT/GENE-DB human TR gene sequences so that V and J genes could be assigned. In a later analysis, CDR3 sequences and most-parsimonious VDJ recombination scenarios were assigned using the TCRdist pipeline. In a later analysis, every TCR beta chain was defined by the combination of its CDR3 amino acid sequence and its V-gene family, and reads without a unique V-gene family were dropped. In a later analysis, several hundred highly shared, low-generation-probability nucleotide sequences were removed to address suspected cross-contamination and a sequencing artifact. For each public chain, a later analysis derived a clonal expansion index from normalized ranks of inferred template counts within each repertoire. A later analysis computed generation probabilities with a VDJ recombination model fitted to out-of-frame rearrangements, and checked the results against IGoR. Hypergeometric tests were used in a later analysis to score TCR-TCR, TCR-HLA and TCR-CMV co-occurrence, with a repertoire-size bias correction applied to the TCR pairs. False discovery rates were estimated in a later analysis by permuting HLA or CMV assignments 20 times. In a later analysis, co-occurring TCRs were grouped with DBSCAN, and TCRdist sequence similarity was added when clustering was performed within HLA-allele-positive subsets. For co-occurrence clustering, repertoires with fewer than 30,000 or more than 120,000 public chains were excluded, along with about five repertoires with anomalous nucleotide sharing. TCRdb provides this immuneACCESS table in a form limited to in-frame rearrangements. Some clones are lacking; in checked studies, under half of them reflect an unresolved V gene, and why the rest are absent is not known. The V and J calls and the clone size are those of that table, but D and trimming were determined from the DNA. The sample yields tens of thousands of clones; over 60% were counted once. About 6.1% of the sample lies in the top ten.

The cohort consisted of more than 650 healthy bone marrow donors. All cohort members were sampled while nominally healthy, although unrecorded immune exposures were likely present. The donor was CMV seronegative and was included in the group of approximately 350 seronegative cohort members. A peripheral blood sample was provided by each donor, and peripheral blood mononuclear cells were used for TCR beta sequencing. Genomic DNA extraction from the blood cell samples was performed with the Qiagen DNeasy Blood Extraction Kit. Remarks on this clone: Which antigen it targets is not known. No much larger clone is present one base from it, and per-base qualities are unavailable.

CDR1 SGHRS and CDR2 YFSETQ are derived from the germline V gene. The CDR3 covers 14 residues, taking in both the cysteine and the phenylalanine. Just the 42-base CDR3 DNA is kept, in frame starting at base 1. Compared with germline, V lacks 3 bases and J lacks 6 bases; bases without a gene match: 2. This TCR was recovered from a female donor in good health and CMV-seronegative. The chain employs TRBV5-1 and TRBJ1-4, with TRBD1 matching 10 junction bases. Sequenced: PBMCs. The DNA sequence follows: TGCGCCAGCAGCTGGGGGACAGGGGATGAAAAACTGTTTTTT. This encodes CASSWGTGDEKLFF.